This T cell receptor (beta chain) was captured in a study of blood T cell repertoires in COVID-19. The CDR3 is made up of 15 amino acids. Germline CDR1 MDHEN, CDR2 SYDVKM. Trimming shortened V by 6 bases and J by 5 bases, and 19 bases separated the two germline ends. Only in-frame clones appear in the TCRdb table, and some are missing; sequencing was by immunoSEQ multiplex PCR. The sample holds about 75,000 clones; around 89% are singletons and the top ten take roughly a fifth. The source of this sequence is a human donor in a cohort sampled during active COVID-19. The sequencing sample was made of peripheral blood. V usage is TRBV28 and J usage is TRBJ1-2; D is uncertain. CDR3 loop: CASRHPTGDTYGYTF. CDR3 coding DNA: TGTGCCAGCAGGCACCCTACGGGTGATACTTATGGCTACACCTTC.